Below are 5 T cell receptor beta chains sequenced from a single sample in a study of blood T cell repertoires in COVID-19. TCRdb's copy holds only in-frame clones and misses some; the assay was immunoSEQ multiplex PCR. The sample contains around 220,000 clones, 87% of which appear only once. The sequenced sample was peripheral blood. These receptors were taken from a man aged 35 to 55 with active or convalescent COVID-19.

The rearrangement links TRBV29-1 to TRBJ1-2, with no clear D. The CDR3 consists of 15 residues. The germline V gene has CDR1 SQVTM and CDR2 ANQGSEA. With 6 bases removed from V and 1 base from J, the gap between germline ends came to 18 bases. DNA of the CDR3: TGCAGCGTCGCCGACTCAGCGACGATTAACTATGGCTACACCTTC. Translation gives CSVADSATINYGYTF.

V usage is TRBV27 and J usage is TRBJ2-1; 8 bases are shared with TRBD2. The CDR3 spans 13 residues. Germline trimming cut 5 bases from V and 8 bases from J; bases unmatched to any gene: 5. Germline V gene sequence: CDR1 MNHEY, CDR2 SMNVEV (reference sequence). The CDR3 sequence: CASSLSGSHEQFF. The CDR3, as DNA: TGTGCCAGCAGTCTAAGCGGGAGTCATGAGCAGTTCTTC.

The chain links TRBV7-9 to TRBJ1-6; unclear D gene. Trimming took 2 bases from V and 4 from J, leaving 9 bases between them. The germline gives CDR1 SEHNR, CDR2 FQNEAQ (reference sequence). The CDR3 runs 15 residues. CDR3 coding DNA: TGTGCCAGCAGCTTATTTCTGGAGTATAATTCACCCCTCCACTTT. This sequence encodes CASSLFLEYNSPLHF.

This chain joins TRBV6-5 and TRBJ2-6; D is possibly TRBD1 (6 bases). CDR1 is MNHEY and CDR2 is SVGAGI in the germline V gene. This CDR3 region has 15 residues. Deletions cut 6 bases from V and 4 bases from J, with 13 bases between. The CDR3 sequence: CASRPTGNGANVLTF. The CDR3 nucleotides are TGTGCCAGCAGGCCCACAGGGAACGGGGCCAACGTCCTGACTTTC.

The chain carries TRBV3-1 (or the pseudogene TRBV3-2) and TRBJ1-1; the D gene is possibly TRBD1 (5 bases). The CDR3 loop spans 14 amino acids. From germline, CDR1 is LGHDT and CDR2 YNNKEL (reference sequence). Trimming cost V 0 bases and J 10 bases, with 15 bases left between them. The CDR3 DNA is TGTGCCAGCAGCCAAGATCTAGGGGCAGGGTCAGCTTTCTTT. Its translation is CASSQDLGAGSAFF.